This T cell receptor delta chain was captured in a study of human gamma delta and Vdelta1 T cells listed by TCRdb under 2018. Broadly, across the study: Delta One T cells, Vd1+ gamma-delta T cells, were investigated in the study as cytotoxic effectors against acute myeloid leukemia.

Trimming takes 2 bases off V and 3 bases off J; junction bases not matched to a gene: 21. CDR1 and CDR2, looked up from the germline V gene, are TSWWSYY and QGS. The CDR3 holds 21 amino acids from the cysteine to the phenylalanine. The retained sequence is limited to the CDR3, 63 bases, with the frame set at the first base. This clone is termed medium-sized (0.01 to 0.1%). The antigen this receptor binds is unknown. There are no base qualities to consult, and no much larger clone falls within one base. Libraries were made using PCR. The reads were generated on an Illumina MiSeq. TCRdb reanalyzed the public reads with the CATT caller, and identical DNA sequences were merged afterwards. This sample gives 1,400 to 1,500 delta-chain clones in total; about two fifths of them show up just once. Of the sample, approximately 5.4% is held by the ten largest clones.

Specimen: Vdelta1 gamma-delta T cells from blood. The cell subset or site label, as the study defines it: Vd1+ T cells from peripheral blood. Recombination joined TRDV1 with TRDJ1; 10 bases in the middle match TRDD3. This clonotype was obtained from a human donor in good health. CDR3 region: CALGEDRPTVGGGIRADKLIF. The nucleotides read TGTGCTCTTGGGGAAGATCGTCCTACTGTCGGGGGGGGGATACGCGCCGATAAACTCATCTTT.